These 20 T cell receptor beta chains originate from one sample sequenced in a study of radiotherapy plus CTLA-4 blockade in lung cancer. Clones were read by immunoSEQ multiplex PCR, and TCRdb kept only the in-frame ones, dropping some. The table lists about 80,000 clones, 78% of them singletons, with roughly 20% in the top ten. Specimen: peripheral blood, collected from a patient treated with radiotherapy plus ipilimumab. The receptors originated from a human donor with non-small cell lung cancer whose response to radiotherapy plus ipilimumab could not be evaluated. Some clones in this sample may be carry-over from other donors' samples.

This clone was observed a single time. The chain is built from TRBV29-1 and TRBJ1-2, with D tentatively TRBD1 (6 bases). Germline assignment: CDR1 SQVTM and CDR2 ANQGSEA. The CDR3 has 13 residues. V was pared by 7 bases and J by 4 bases, with 16 bases between. The CDR3 reads CSARLGAVYGYTF. In DNA form, the CDR3 reads TGCAGCGCCCGTCTGGGGGCGGTCTATGGCTACACCTTC.

The V and J genes are TRBV5-1 and TRBJ2-2; 8 bases align to TRBD2. The CDR3 consists of 14 residues. Per the germline V gene, CDR1 is SGHRS and CDR2 is YFSETQ. V shed 5 bases and J 4 bases; nucleotides not matched to a gene: 4. CDR3 sequence: CASRPSGSTGELFF. The CDR3 DNA reads as TGCGCCAGCAGACCTAGCGGGTCCACCGGGGAGCTGTTTTTT.

This clone was counted between two and nine times. The J gene is TRBJ1-1, the V gene TRBV5-4, with 7 bases fitting TRBD1. V shed 4 bases and J 5 bases; nucleotides not matched to a gene: 11. Germline V gives CDR1 SGHNT, CDR2 YYREEE (reference sequence). This CDR3 is built from 15 residues. CDR3 sequence reads: CASSEETGWGTEAFF. CDR3 bases: TGTGCCAGCAGCGAAGAGACAGGGTGGGGTACTGAAGCTTTCTTT.

This rearrangement joins TRBV15 to TRBJ1-5, with D uncertain. Trimming left V 1 base short and J 3 bases short, with 10 bases between. Germline V CDR1 and CDR2: LNHNV, YYDKDF (reference sequence). The CDR3 is 15 residues long. Here the CDR3 reads CATSRGDTYNQPQHF. The CDR3 DNA follows: TGTGCCACCAGCAGAGGCGACACCTACAATCAGCCCCAGCATTTT.

The chain recombines TRBV27 with TRBJ1-2, with D unresolved. Trimming left V 6 bases short and J 8 bases short, with 13 bases between. The germline V gene encodes CDR1 MNHEY and CDR2 SMNVEV (reference sequence). There are 12 residues in the CDR3. The CDR3 DNA reads as TGTGCCAGCAGGACTCCCCGAGGGGGCTACACCTTC. Translation gives CASRTPRGGYTF.

Here the CDR3 reads CASSVDRGAGRPYEQYF. CDR3 bases: TGTGCCAGCAGCGTAGACCGGGGAGCGGGGAGACCATACGAGCAGTACTTC. This chain joins TRBV9 and TRBJ2-7; 7 bases map to TRBD2. V trimming: 0 bases; J trimming: 4 bases; junction bases outside the gene matches: 13. This CDR3 is 17 amino acids long. Per germline, CDR1 SGDLS and CDR2 YYNGEE.

This clone appeared a few times. This rearrangement joins TRBV9 to TRBJ2-3, with 9 bases fitting TRBD2. V was clipped by 4 bases and J by 8 bases; unmatched bases: 8. Germline-derived CDR1 and CDR2 are SGDLS and YYNGEE. CDR3 length: 14 residues. CDR3 in amino acids: CASSISGGRGTQYF. The DNA for the CDR3 is TGTGCCAGCAGCATAAGCGGGGGGCGGGGTACGCAGTATTTT.

This clone has just one count. The chain has TRBV7-9 and TRBJ1-1; D gene ambiguous. The germline V gene encodes CDR1 SEHNR and CDR2 FQNEAQ (reference sequence). Trimming took off 1 base at V and 0 bases at J, with 9 bases between the two ends. The CDR3 runs to 15 residues. CDR3 in amino acids: CASSLDQAMNTEAFF. The DNA for the CDR3 is TGTGCCAGCAGCTTAGATCAGGCCATGAACACTGAAGCTTTCTTT.

The chain is built from TRBV29-1 and TRBJ2-1, with D unclear. Germline V gives CDR1 SQVTM, CDR2 ANQGSEA. The germline V and J ends were trimmed by 4 bases and 8 bases, with 12 bases remaining between them. The CDR3 sequence is 12 residues long. CDR3 nucleotides: TGCAGCGTTGGTGGTTGGAGCGATGAGCAGTTCTTC. This sequence encodes CSVGGWSDEQFF.

This rearrangement joins TRBV5-1 to TRBJ1-1; D is perhaps TRBD1 (5 bases). The CDR3 totals 15 residues. V was cut by 2 bases and J by 6 bases, with 17 bases left in between. Germline V gives CDR1 SGHRS, CDR2 YFSETQ. The CDR3 DNA reads as TGCGCCAGCAGCTTAAACACGGCCGGGGGTGCTGAAGCTTTCTTT. Encoded protein: CASSLNTAGGAEAFF. The entire variable domain, with the rest obtained from reference TRBV5-1 and TRBJ1-1, is as follows: KAGVTQTPRYLIKTRGQQVTLSCSPISGHRSVSWYQQTPGQGLQFLFEYFSETQRNKGNFPGRFSGRQFSNSRSEMNVSTLELGDSALYLCASSLNTAGGAEAFFGQGTRLTVV.

This clone was counted only a few times. The rearrangement uses TRBV6-4 and TRBJ1-1; D is perhaps TRBD1 (6 bases). Trimming took 6 bases from V and 1 from J, leaving 12 bases between them. The CDR3 covers 14 residues. Germline CDR1 is MRHNA and CDR2 is SNTAGT. The CDR3 sequence: CASRIRGENTEAFF. CDR3 coding DNA: TGTGCCAGCAGGATCAGGGGAGAGAACACTGAAGCTTTCTTT.

This clone was counted once. The V gene is TRBV28, the J gene TRBJ2-5, with D possibly TRBD1 on 6 matching bases. In germline, CDR1 is MDHEN, CDR2 SYDVKM. V dropped 4 bases and J dropped 5 bases, with 11 bases sitting between them. The CDR3 spans 13 residues. In nucleotides, the CDR3 is TGTGCCAGCAGTTCACATCAGGGGGAGACCCAGTACTTC. Its protein product is CASSSHQGETQYF. The full variable domain, its missing parts supplied by reference TRBV28 and TRBJ2-5, is DVKVTQSSRYLVKRTGEKVFLECVQDMDHENMFWYRQDPGLGLRLIYFSYDVKMKEKGDIPEGYSVSREKKERFSLILESASTNQTSMYLCASSSHQGETQYFGPGTRLLVL.

The chain uses TRBV19 and TRBJ1-2; possible D gene TRBD1, 5 bases. Deletions cut 6 bases from V and 2 bases from J, with 16 bases between. The germline V gene has CDR1 LNHDA and CDR2 SQIVND (reference sequence). This CDR3 has 15 residues. The CDR3 DNA is TGTGCCAGTAGGGGGGTACTAGCAAGAAACTATGGCTACACCTTC. Translating gives CASRGVLARNYGYTF.

The chain carries TRBV7-9 and TRBJ1-1, with TRBD1 as a possible D gene (6 bases). CDR3 length: 16 amino acids. Germline V lookup: CDR1 SEHNR, CDR2 FQNEAQ (reference sequence). V was pared by 5 bases and J by 4 bases, with 20 bases between. CDR3 nucleotide sequence: TGTGCCAGCAGCAACCCCGGGGGGGGCGCGTCCACTGAAGCTTTCTTT. Translating it yields CASSNPGGGASTEAFF.

V usage is TRBV5-4 and J usage is TRBJ1-2, with a tentative D call TRBD1 (5 bases). The V end was cut by 2 bases, the J end by 0 bases, with 11 bases between. CDR1 and CDR2 (germline): SGHNT, YYREEE (reference sequence). CDR3 length: 15 amino acids. In nucleotides, the CDR3 is TGTGCCAGCAGCTTTGGGCGGGGGGCTAACTATGGCTACACCTTC. This sequence encodes CASSFGRGANYGYTF.

The rearrangement joins TRBV25-1 to TRBJ1-2; 8 bases match TRBD1. V was clipped by 4 bases and J by 0 bases; unmatched bases: 4. The CDR3 spans 15 residues. Per the germline V gene, CDR1 is MGHDK and CDR2 is SYGVNS. The CDR3, as DNA: TGTGCCAGCAGTGGAACAGGGGGTGCTAACTATGGCTACACCTTC. This sequence encodes CASSGTGGANYGYTF.

The rearrangement links TRBV28 to TRBJ1-2, with D perhaps TRBD1 (5 bases). This CDR3 is 12 amino acids long. V shed 3 bases and J shed 8 bases, with 10 bases lying between them. CDR1 is MDHEN, CDR2 SYDVKM, per germline. The CDR3, as DNA: TGTGCCAGCAGTTTCAGGGAGGAGGGCTACACCTTC. Protein sequence: CASSFREEGYTF.

DNA of the CDR3: TGTGCCAGCAGCAAAGGGCATCCCAACTCACCCCTCCACTTT. Residues: CASSKGHPNSPLHF. The rearrangement joins TRBV21-1 to TRBJ1-6; the D call of TRBD1 is as the table states it, not checked on the DNA. TRBV21-1 is termed a pseudogene. CDR3 length: 14 amino acids.

J is TRBJ1-2 and V is TRBV19; perhaps TRBD1 as D (5 bases). From germline, CDR1 is LNHDA and CDR2 SQIVND (reference sequence). Trimming left V 5 bases short and J 2 bases short, with 15 bases between. This CDR3 region has 15 residues. Here the CDR3 DNA reads TGTGCCAGTAGTGGCTTCAGGGCGGAGAACTATGGCTACACCTTC. Translation: CASSGFRAENYGYTF. The full variable domain, rest sourced from reference TRBV19 and TRBJ1-2, is DGGITQSPKYLFRKEGQNVTLSCEQNLNHDAMYWYRQDPGQGLRLIYYSQIVNDFQKGDIAEGYSVSREKKESFPLTVTSAQKNPTAFYLCASSGFRAENYGYTFGSGTRLTVV.

This chain links TRBV28 with TRBJ1-1; 8 nucleotides line up with TRBD1. V gave up 4 bases and J gave up 5 bases; unmatched junction bases: 9. Germline V lookup: CDR1 MDHEN, CDR2 SYDVKM. The CDR3 covers 15 residues. CDR3 DNA: TGTGCCAGCAGTTCCCACCGGACAGGGAAAACTGAAGCTTTCTTT. Its translation: CASSSHRTGKTEAFF.